This T cell receptor beta chain was obtained from a study of lymphopenia after photon versus proton radiotherapy. Notes on the study in general: Under photons, naive T cells and diversity fell while effector/memory populations rose. Authors raise, but do not show, better survival with proton therapy. A bigger post-nadir fall in TCR diversity correlated inversely with survival time in deceased patients. Post-nadir diversity loss with photons came from oligoclonal expansion, particularly CD8+ Temra cells.

Sequencing used immunoSEQ multiplex PCR; TCRdb keeps in-frame clones, though not all of them. The profile shows roughly 61,000 clones, about 90% of them singletons. This clone occurred a few times. Antigen: not known. CDR3 length: 14 amino acids. Germline V CDR1 and CDR2: LNHDA, SQIVND (reference sequence). The ends were cut back, 3 bases at V and 1 base at J, with 9 bases in the middle. J is TRBJ1-1 and V is TRBV19; perhaps TRBD1 as D (5 bases). This clonotype was sampled from a man at least 80 years old with esophageal cancer. Sample: peripheral blood, taken from a patient treated with proton-based radiotherapy. Here the CDR3 reads CASSMGQPNTEAFF. DNA for the CDR3: TGTGCCAGTAGTATGGGGCAACCGAACACTGAAGCTTTCTTT. Full variable domain (rest looked up from reference TRBV19 and TRBJ1-1): DGGITQSPKYLFRKEGQNVTLSCEQNLNHDAMYWYRQDPGQGLRLIYYSQIVNDFQKGDIAEGYSVSREKKESFPLTVTSAQKNPTAFYLCASSMGQPNTEAFFGQGTRLTVV.